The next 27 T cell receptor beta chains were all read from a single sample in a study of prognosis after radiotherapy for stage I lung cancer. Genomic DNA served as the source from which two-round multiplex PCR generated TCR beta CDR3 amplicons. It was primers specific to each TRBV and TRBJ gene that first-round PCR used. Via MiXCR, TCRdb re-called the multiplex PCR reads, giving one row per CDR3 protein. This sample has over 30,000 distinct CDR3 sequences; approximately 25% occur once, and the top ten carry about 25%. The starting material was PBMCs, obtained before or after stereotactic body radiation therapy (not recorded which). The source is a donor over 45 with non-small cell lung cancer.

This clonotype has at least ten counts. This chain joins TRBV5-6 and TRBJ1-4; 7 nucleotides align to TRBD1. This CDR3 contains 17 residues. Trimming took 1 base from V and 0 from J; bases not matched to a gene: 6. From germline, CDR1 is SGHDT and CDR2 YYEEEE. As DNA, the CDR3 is TGTGCCAGCAGCTTGTGGGGGACAGTTGCAACTAATGAAAAACTGTTTTTT. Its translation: CASSLWGTVATNEKLFF.

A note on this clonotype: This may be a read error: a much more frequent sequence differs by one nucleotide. The DNA for the CDR3 is TGTGCCAGCGTACCCGGAAACACTGGAGCTTTCTTT. Its protein product is CASVPGNTGAFF. The chain joins TRBV2 to TRBJ1-1; D is unresolved. The CDR3 totals 12 residues. Germline CDR1 and CDR2: SNHLY and FYNNEI.

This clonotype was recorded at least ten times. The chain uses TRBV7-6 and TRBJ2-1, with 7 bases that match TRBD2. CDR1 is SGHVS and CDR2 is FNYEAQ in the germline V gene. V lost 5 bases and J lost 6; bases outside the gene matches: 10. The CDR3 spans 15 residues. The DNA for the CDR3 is TGTGCCAGCAGCCCCGAGGCGGGGGTTATCAATGAGCAGTTCTTC. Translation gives CASSPEAGVINEQFF.

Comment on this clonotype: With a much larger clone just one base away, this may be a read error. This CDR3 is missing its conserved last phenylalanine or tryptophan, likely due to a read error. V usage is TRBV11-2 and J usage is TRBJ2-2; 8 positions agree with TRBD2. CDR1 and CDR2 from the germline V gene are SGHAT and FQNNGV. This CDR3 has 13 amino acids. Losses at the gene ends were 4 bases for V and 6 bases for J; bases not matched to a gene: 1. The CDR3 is CASSSRGAGELFS. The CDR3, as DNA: TGTGCCAGCAGCTCGCGGGGGGCCGGGGAGCTGTTTTCT.

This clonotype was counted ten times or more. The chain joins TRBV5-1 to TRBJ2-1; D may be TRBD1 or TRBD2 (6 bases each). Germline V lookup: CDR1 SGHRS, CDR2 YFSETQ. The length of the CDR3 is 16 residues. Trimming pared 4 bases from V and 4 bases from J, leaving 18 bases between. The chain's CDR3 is CASSPQLSGAYNEQFF. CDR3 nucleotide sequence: TGCGCCAGCAGCCCCCAACTTTCGGGGGCTTACAATGAGCAGTTCTTC.

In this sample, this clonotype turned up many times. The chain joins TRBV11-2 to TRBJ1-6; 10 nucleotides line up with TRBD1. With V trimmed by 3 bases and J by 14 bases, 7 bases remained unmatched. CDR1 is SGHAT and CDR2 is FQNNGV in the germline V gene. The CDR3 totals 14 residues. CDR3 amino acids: CASSFGTGEIALHF. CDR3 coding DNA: TGTGCCAGCAGCTTCGGGACAGGGGAGATCGCCCTCCACTTT.

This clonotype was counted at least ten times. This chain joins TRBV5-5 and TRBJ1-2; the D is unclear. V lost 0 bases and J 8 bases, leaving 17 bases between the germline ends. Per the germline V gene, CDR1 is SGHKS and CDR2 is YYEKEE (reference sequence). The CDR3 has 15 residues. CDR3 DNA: TGTGCCAGCAGCTTGGGGGAAGTATCAGCGGAAGGCTACACCTTC. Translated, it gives CASSLGEVSAEGYTF.

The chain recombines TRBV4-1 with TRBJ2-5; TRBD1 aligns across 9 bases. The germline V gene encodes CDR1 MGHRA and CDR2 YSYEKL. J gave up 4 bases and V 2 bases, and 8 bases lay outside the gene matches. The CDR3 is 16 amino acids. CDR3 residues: CASSQPQGAYGETQYF. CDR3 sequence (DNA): TGCGCCAGCAGCCAACCACAGGGGGCGTATGGAGAGACCCAGTACTTC.

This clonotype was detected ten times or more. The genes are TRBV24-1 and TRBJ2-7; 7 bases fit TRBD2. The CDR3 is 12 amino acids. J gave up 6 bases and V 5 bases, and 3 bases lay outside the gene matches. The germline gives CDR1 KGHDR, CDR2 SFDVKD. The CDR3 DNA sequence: TGTGCCACCAGTGTGGGAGGGGCCGAGCAGTACTTC. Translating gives CATSVGGAEQYF.

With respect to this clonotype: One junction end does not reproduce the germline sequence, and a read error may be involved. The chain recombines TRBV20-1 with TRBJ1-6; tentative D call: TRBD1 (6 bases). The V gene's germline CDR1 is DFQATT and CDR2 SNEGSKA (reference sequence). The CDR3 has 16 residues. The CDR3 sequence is CSSRRGGGQHNSPLHF. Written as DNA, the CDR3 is TGCAGTTCTAGGCGGGGAGGGGGACAACATAATTCACCCCTCCACTTT.

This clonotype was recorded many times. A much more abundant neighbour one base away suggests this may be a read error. CDR3 region: CASGLLQGINSPLHF. The CDR3 DNA sequence: TGTGCCAGCGGCTTACTGCAGGGGATCAATTCACCCCTCCACTTT. V usage is TRBV11-2 and J usage is TRBJ1-6; D is perhaps TRBD1 (6 bases). Germline V lookup: CDR1 SGHAT, CDR2 FQNNGV. This CDR3 is 15 amino acids long.

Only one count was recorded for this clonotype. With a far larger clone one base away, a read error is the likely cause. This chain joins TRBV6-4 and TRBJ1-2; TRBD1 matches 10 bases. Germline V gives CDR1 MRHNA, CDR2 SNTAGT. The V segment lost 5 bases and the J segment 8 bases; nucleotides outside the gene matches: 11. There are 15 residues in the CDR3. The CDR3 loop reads CASSRDRGDYAGYTF. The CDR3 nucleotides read TGTGCCAGCAGTCGGGACAGGGGTGATTACGCGGGCTACACCTTC.

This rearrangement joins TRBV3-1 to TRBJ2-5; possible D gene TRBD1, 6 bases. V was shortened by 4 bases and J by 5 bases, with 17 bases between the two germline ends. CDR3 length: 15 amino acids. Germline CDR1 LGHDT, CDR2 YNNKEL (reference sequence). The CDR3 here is CASSLDRLRGETQYF. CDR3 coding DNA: TGTGCCAGCAGCCTCGACAGGTTGAGAGGGGAGACCCAGTACTTC.

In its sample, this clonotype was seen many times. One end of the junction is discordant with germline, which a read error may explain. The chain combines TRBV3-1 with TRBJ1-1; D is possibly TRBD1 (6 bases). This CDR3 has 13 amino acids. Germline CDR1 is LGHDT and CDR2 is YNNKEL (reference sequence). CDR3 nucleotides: TGTGCCAGCAGTCGCGGACAGAACGCTGAAGCTTTCTTT. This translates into CASSRGQNAEAFF.

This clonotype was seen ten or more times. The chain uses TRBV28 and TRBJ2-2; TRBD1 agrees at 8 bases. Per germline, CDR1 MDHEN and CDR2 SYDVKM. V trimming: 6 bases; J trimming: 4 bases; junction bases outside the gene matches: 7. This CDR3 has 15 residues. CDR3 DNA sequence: TGTGCCAGCAGGGGGGGCAGGGGGCGCACCGGGGAGCTGTTTTTT. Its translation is CASRGGRGRTGELFF.

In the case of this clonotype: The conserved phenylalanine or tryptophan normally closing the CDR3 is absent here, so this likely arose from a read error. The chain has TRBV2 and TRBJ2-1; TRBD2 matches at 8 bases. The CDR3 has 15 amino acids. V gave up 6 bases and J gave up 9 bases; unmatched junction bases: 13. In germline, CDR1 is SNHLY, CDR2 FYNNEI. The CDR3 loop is CASRRTSGSLGEQFL. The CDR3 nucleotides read TGTGCCAGCAGAAGGACAAGCGGGAGTTTAGGTGAGCAGTTCCTC.

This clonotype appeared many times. CDR3 DNA sequence: TGTGCCAGCAGCCAAGGAGCCAGCGGGCTGGTCACCGGGGAGCTGTTTTTT. This sequence encodes CASSQGASGLVTGELFF. The V call is TRBV3-1, the J call TRBJ2-2, with D perhaps TRBD2 (6 bases). V shed 1 base and J shed 4 bases, with 16 bases lying between them. Per germline, CDR1 LGHDT and CDR2 YNNKEL (reference sequence). The CDR3 spans 17 residues.

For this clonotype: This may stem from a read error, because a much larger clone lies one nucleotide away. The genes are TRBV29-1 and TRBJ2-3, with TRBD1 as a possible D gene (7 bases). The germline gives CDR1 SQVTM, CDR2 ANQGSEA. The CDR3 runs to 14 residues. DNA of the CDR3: TGCAGCGTTGAAGTATCAGGGGGGTCCGATACGAAGTATTTT. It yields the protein CSVEVSGGSDTKYF.

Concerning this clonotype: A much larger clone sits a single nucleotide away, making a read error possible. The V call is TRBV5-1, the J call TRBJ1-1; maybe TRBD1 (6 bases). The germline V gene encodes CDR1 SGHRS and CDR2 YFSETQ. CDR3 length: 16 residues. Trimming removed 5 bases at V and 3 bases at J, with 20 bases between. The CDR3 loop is CASRFRGGAVDTEAFF. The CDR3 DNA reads TGCGCCAGCAGGTTTCGCGGGGGGGCTGTTGACACTGAAGCTTTCTTT.

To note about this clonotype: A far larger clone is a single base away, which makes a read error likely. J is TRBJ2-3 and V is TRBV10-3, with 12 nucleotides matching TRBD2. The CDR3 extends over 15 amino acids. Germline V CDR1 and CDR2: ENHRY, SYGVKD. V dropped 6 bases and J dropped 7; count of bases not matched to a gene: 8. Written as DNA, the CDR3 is TGTGCCATCAGCCCTAGCGGGGGGGCGGGATATACGCAGTATTTT. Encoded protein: CAISPSGGAGYTQYF.

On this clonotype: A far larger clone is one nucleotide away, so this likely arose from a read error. In DNA form, the CDR3 reads TGTGCCAGCAGTTCCTCTAGCTTCCCCACAGATACGCAGTATTTT. Encoded protein: CASSSSSFPTDTQYF. The V call is TRBV6-5, the J call TRBJ2-3, with D possibly TRBD2 on 5 matching bases. V was pared by 4 bases and J by 2 bases, with 13 bases between. Per germline, CDR1 MNHEY and CDR2 SVGAGI. The CDR3 is 15 residues long.

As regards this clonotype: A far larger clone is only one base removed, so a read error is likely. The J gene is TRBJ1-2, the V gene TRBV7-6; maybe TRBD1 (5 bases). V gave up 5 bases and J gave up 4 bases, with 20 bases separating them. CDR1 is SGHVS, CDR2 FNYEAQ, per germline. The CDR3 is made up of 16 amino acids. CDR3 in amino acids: CASSPFAQVLSYGYTF. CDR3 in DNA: TGTGCCAGCAGCCCCTTTGCACAGGTCTTGTCCTATGGCTACACCTTC.

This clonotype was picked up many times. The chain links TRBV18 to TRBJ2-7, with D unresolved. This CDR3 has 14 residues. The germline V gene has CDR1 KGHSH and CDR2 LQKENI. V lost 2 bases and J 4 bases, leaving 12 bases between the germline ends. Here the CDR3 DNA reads TGTGCCAGCTCACCAAGTTGGTCGAGGTACGAGCAGTACTTC. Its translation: CASSPSWSRYEQYF.

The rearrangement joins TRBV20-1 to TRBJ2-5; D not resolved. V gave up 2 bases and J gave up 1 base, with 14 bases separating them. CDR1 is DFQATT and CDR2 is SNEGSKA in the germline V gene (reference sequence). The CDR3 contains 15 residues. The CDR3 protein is CSARLVGARQETQYF. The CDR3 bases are TGCAGTGCTAGACTTGTCGGCGCTCGCCAAGAGACCCAGTACTTC.

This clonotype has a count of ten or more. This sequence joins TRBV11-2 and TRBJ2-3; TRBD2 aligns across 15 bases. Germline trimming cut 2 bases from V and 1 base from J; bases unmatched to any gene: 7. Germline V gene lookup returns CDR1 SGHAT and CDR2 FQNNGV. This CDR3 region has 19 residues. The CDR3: CASSLPPGTSGRRTDTQYF. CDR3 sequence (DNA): TGTGCCAGCAGCTTACCCCCCGGGACTAGCGGGAGGCGCACAGATACGCAGTATTTT.

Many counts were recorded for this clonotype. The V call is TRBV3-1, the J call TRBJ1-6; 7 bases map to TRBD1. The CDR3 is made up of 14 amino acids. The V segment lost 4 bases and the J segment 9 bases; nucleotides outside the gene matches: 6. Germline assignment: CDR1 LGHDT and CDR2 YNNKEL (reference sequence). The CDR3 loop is CASSLAYRGSPLHF. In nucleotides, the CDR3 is TGTGCCAGCAGCCTAGCATACAGGGGTTCACCCCTCCACTTT.

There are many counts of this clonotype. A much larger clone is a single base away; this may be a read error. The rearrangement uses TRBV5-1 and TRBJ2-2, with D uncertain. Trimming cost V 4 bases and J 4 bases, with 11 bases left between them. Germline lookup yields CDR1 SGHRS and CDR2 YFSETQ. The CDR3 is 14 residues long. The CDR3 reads CASSDGPFTGELFF. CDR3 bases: TGCGCCAGCAGCGACGGACCTTTCACCGGGGAGCTGTTTTTT.